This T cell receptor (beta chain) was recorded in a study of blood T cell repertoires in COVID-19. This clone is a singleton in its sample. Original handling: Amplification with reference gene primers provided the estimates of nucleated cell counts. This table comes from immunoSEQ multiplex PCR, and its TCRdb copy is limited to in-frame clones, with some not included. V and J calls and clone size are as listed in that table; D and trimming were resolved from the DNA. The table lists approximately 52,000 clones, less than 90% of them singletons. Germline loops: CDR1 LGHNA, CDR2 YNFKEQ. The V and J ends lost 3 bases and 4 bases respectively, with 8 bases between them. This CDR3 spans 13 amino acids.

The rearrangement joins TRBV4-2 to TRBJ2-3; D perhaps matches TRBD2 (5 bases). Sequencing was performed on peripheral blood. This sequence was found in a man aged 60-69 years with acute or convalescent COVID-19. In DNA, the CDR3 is TGTGCCAGCAGCCAGGGTAGCGCAGATACGCAGTATTTT. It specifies CASSQGSADTQYF.